The 26 T cell receptor beta chains reported below all come from one sample, sequenced in a study of cytomegalovirus exposure and HLA in healthy donors. The PCR contained 60 Vbeta and 13 Jbeta primers. Sequenced by immunoSEQ multiplex PCR; TCRdb stores in-frame clones only, minus some. The profile shows 130,000 to 150,000 clones, roughly 80% of them singletons. Sample: PBMCs. These receptors came from a woman aged 25 to 39 in good health and CMV-seronegative.

V is TRBV28 and J is TRBJ1-1; 9 bases are a match to TRBD1. The CDR3 is 17 amino acids. Germline V CDR1 and CDR2: MDHEN, SYDVKM. J gave up 3 bases and V 4 bases, and 12 bases lay outside the gene matches. CDR3 in amino acids: CASSSAGTGLRDTEAFF. CDR3 bases: TGTGCCAGCAGTTCAGCCGGGACAGGGCTAAGGGACACTGAAGCTTTCTTT.

There are a few counts of this clone. The chain combines TRBV2 with TRBJ1-6; 10 positions match TRBD1. CDR3 size: 14 residues. CDR1 SNHLY and CDR2 FYNNEI come from the germline V gene. V lost 6 bases and J lost 11; bases outside the gene matches: 7. DNA of the CDR3: TGTGCCAGCAGGGGAGGACAGGGGGATCCACCCCTCCACTTT. Amino acids: CASRGGQGDPPLHF.

V gene TRBV2 combines with J gene TRBJ2-5; 8 positions agree with TRBD1. Germline loops: CDR1 SNHLY, CDR2 FYNNEI. With 4 bases clipped from V and 5 bases from J, the junction kept 9 bases outside the gene matches. The CDR3 is 15 amino acids. CDR3 DNA: TGTGCCAGCAGTGGTTATACAGGGGGAACGGAGACCCAGTACTTC. Its protein product is CASSGYTGGTETQYF.

V is TRBV14 and J is TRBJ2-3; TRBD2 aligns across 9 bases. The CDR3 runs 18 residues. Germline loops: CDR1 SGHDN, CDR2 FVKESK. J was trimmed by 2 bases and V by 2 bases; bases with no gene match: 11. The CDR3 loop is CASSQIAGALGATDTQYF. The CDR3 nucleotides are TGTGCCAGCAGCCAAATAGCGGGGGCGCTCGGGGCCACAGATACGCAGTATTTT.

J is TRBJ1-3 and V is TRBV5-1; D gene uncertain. CDR1 SGHRS and CDR2 YFSETQ come from the germline V gene. The V and J ends lost 4 bases and 0 bases respectively, with 14 bases between them. The CDR3 runs 16 residues. The CDR3 loop reads CASSQGPTSSGNTIYF. The CDR3 nucleotides are TGCGCCAGCAGCCAAGGACCGACTAGCTCTGGAAACACCATATATTTT.

The gene calls are TRBV10-3 and TRBJ2-3, with D perhaps matching TRBD2 (7 bases). Trimming removed 4 bases at V and 3 bases at J, with 17 bases between. In germline, CDR1 is ENHRY, CDR2 SYGVKD. This CDR3 contains 16 residues. CDR3 protein: CAISARGGAGTDTQYF. CDR3 DNA sequence: TGTGCCATCAGTGCCCGAGGGGGGGCTGGGACAGATACGCAGTATTTT.

The chain links TRBV11-2 to TRBJ2-5; possible D gene TRBD2, 6 bases. V was clipped by 7 bases and J by 4 bases, with 13 bases between them. This CDR3 spans 13 amino acids. CDR1 is SGHAT and CDR2 is FQNNGV in the germline V gene. The CDR3: CASIRGVGETQYF. CDR3 in DNA: TGTGCCAGCATCCGCGGGGTTGGAGAGACCCAGTACTTC.

V and J are TRBV18 and TRBJ1-4, with a tentative D call TRBD1 (5 bases). V was cut by 6 bases and J by 0 bases, with 14 bases left in between. CDR1 KGHSH and CDR2 LQKENI come from the germline V gene. This CDR3 comprises 16 residues. The CDR3 sequence: CASSPTGLTTNEKLFF. CDR3 nucleotides: TGTGCCAGCTCGCCTACAGGATTAACAACTAATGAAAAACTGTTTTTT.

The chain has TRBV9 and TRBJ1-1; 10 nucleotides agree with TRBD1. V was pared by 0 bases and J by 10 bases, with 6 bases of the junction left unmatched. The CDR3 covers 14 residues. The germline V gene has CDR1 SGDLS and CDR2 YYNGEE. The CDR3, as DNA: TGTGCCAGCAGCGTAGCCGGGACAGGGGCATCAGCTTTCTTT. This encodes CASSVAGTGASAFF.

The chain joins TRBV28 to TRBJ2-3; 8 nucleotides agree with TRBD1. V lost 5 bases, J lost 0 bases, and 7 bases stayed unmatched. The CDR3 extends over 16 amino acids. The germline gives CDR1 MDHEN, CDR2 SYDVKM. CDR3 residues: CASSPPGQGSTDTQYF. In DNA form, the CDR3 reads TGTGCCAGCAGTCCTCCCGGACAGGGAAGCACAGATACGCAGTATTTT.

V gene TRBV5-1 combines with J gene TRBJ1-2; weak D call: TRBD1 (5 bases). Germline values: CDR1 SGHRS, CDR2 YFSETQ. V was shortened by 5 bases and J by 4 bases, with 12 bases between the two germline ends. This CDR3 has 13 residues. The CDR3 sequence is CASRTDIFYGYTF. Here the CDR3 DNA reads TGCGCCAGCAGGACGGACATTTTCTATGGCTACACCTTC.

This clone was seen only a few times. The chain carries TRBV4-3 and TRBJ2-7; TRBD2 agrees at 7 bases. From germline, CDR1 is LGHNA and CDR2 YSLEER. The CDR3 spans 17 residues. Trimming took 2 bases from V and 3 from J; bases not matched to a gene: 13. The CDR3 nucleotides are TGCGCCAGCAGCCAAAGACTAGCTTCTTGGGAAATCTACGAGCAGTACTTC. Amino acid sequence: CASSQRLASWEIYEQYF.

The chain combines TRBV11-2 with TRBJ1-2, with no clear D. The germline V and J ends were trimmed by 3 bases and 3 bases, with 5 bases remaining between them. Germline lookup yields CDR1 SGHAT and CDR2 FQNNGV. The CDR3 loop spans 12 amino acids. DNA for the CDR3: TGTGCCAGCAGCTTTCGCGACTATGGCTACACCTTC. Its translation is CASSFRDYGYTF.

The rearrangement links TRBV29-1 to TRBJ2-7; TRBD1 aligns across 10 bases. V lost 7 bases to trimming and J lost 3 bases; unmatched junction nucleotides: 9. Germline values: CDR1 SQVTM, CDR2 ANQGSEA. This CDR3 comprises 14 residues. CDR3 coding DNA: TGCAGCGCCCAGACAGGGGGCTTCCTCTACGAGCAGTACTTC. As protein: CSAQTGGFLYEQYF.

The CDR3 loop reads CASSLQGGHYEQYF. The CDR3 region has the DNA TGTGCCAGCAGCTTACAAGGTGGGCACTACGAGCAGTACTTC. The rearrangement uses TRBV7-6 and TRBJ2-7; D unclear. The CDR3 runs to 14 residues. Germline V CDR1 and CDR2: SGHVS, FNYEAQ. Trimming pared 2 bases from V and 3 bases from J, leaving 11 bases between.

This clone has ten or more counts. The gene calls are TRBV6-1 and TRBJ2-7; 12 bases align to TRBD1. V dropped 2 bases and J dropped 6; count of bases not matched to a gene: 8. The CDR3 contains 16 residues. The germline CDR1 and CDR2 sequences are MNHNS and SASEGT. The CDR3: CASSELTGQGAGEQYF. CDR3 nucleotide sequence: TGTGCCAGCAGTGAATTGACGGGACAGGGGGCAGGCGAGCAGTACTTC.

This sequence joins TRBV10-3 and TRBJ1-1; 8 bases align to TRBD1. The V segment lost 1 base and the J segment 1 base; nucleotides outside the gene matches: 2. The CDR3 is 15 amino acids. CDR1 and CDR2 (germline): ENHRY, SYGVKD. CDR3 nucleotide sequence: TGTGCCATCAGTGAGTACGGGACAGGGAACACTGAAGCTTTCTTT. It translates to CAISEYGTGNTEAFF.

V is TRBV11-2 and J is TRBJ1-2, with TRBD1 identical over 7 bases. This CDR3 comprises 15 residues. Losses at the gene ends were 3 bases for V and 3 bases for J; bases not matched to a gene: 7. CDR1 is SGHAT and CDR2 is FQNNGV in the germline V gene. The CDR3 is CASSFRSGTDYGYTF. CDR3 sequence (DNA): TGTGCCAGCAGCTTTCGGTCCGGGACAGACTATGGCTACACCTTC.

The chain combines TRBV7-3 with TRBJ2-1, with 7 bases lining up with TRBD1. This CDR3 spans 17 amino acids. With V trimmed by 5 bases and J by 5 bases, 15 bases remained unmatched. The germline V gene has CDR1 SGHTA and CDR2 FQGTGA. In DNA form, the CDR3 reads TGTGCCAGCAGCCCTCTGGACAGGACCGATATCAACAATGAGCAGTTCTTC. Encoded protein: CASSPLDRTDINNEQFF.

V gene TRBV28 combines with J gene TRBJ1-1; no firm D call. V lost 7 bases and J lost 12, with 27 bases in between. Germline V gene data show CDR1 as MDHEN and CDR2 as SYDVKM. The CDR3 loop spans 15 amino acids. The CDR3 region is CASTYSGLAEFATFF. In DNA form, the CDR3 reads TGTGCCAGCACCTATTCCGGCCTAGCGGAGTTTGCGACTTTCTTT.

This chain joins TRBV27 and TRBJ2-1; TRBD2 matches 12 bases. The V gene's germline CDR1 is MNHEY and CDR2 SMNVEV (reference sequence). V lost 2 bases and J lost 9; bases outside the gene matches: 11. The CDR3 contains 17 residues. The CDR3 nucleotides read TGTGCCAGCAGTTTAACTTCGCTAGCGGGAGGGCCTTCTGAGCAGTTCTTC. Amino acids: CASSLTSLAGGPSEQFF.

The rearrangement joins TRBV5-1 to TRBJ1-4; maybe TRBD1 (5 bases). Deletions cut 5 bases from V and 7 bases from J, with 12 bases between. CDR3 length: 13 residues. Germline CDR1 and CDR2: SGHRS and YFSETQ. The CDR3 sequence: CASRDNQGEKLFF. CDR3 nucleotides: TGCGCCAGCAGGGACAATCAGGGTGAAAAACTGTTTTTT.

The chain carries TRBV7-2 and TRBJ2-1, with TRBD2 identical over 9 bases. Germline V gives CDR1 SGHTA, CDR2 FQGNSA. V dropped 5 bases and J dropped 4; count of bases not matched to a gene: 6. There are 15 residues in the CDR3. The chain's CDR3 is CASSRTSGPYNEQFF. In DNA form, the CDR3 reads TGTGCCAGCAGCCGTACTAGCGGGCCGTACAATGAGCAGTTCTTC. The entire variable domain, with the rest obtained from reference TRBV7-2 and TRBJ2-1, is as follows: GAGVSQSPSNKVTEKGKDVELRCDPISGHTALYWYRQSLGQGLEFLIYFQGNSAPDKSGLPSDRFSAERTGGSVSTLTIQRTQQEDSAVYLCASSRTSGPYNEQFFGPGTRLTVL.

The chain recombines TRBV1 with TRBJ1-3; TRBD1, the D gene given by the table, was not confirmed from the DNA. TRBV1 is termed a pseudogene. The length of the CDR3 is 15 residues. CDR3 in amino acids: CTSQQVPSSGNTIYF. The CDR3 nucleotides read TGCACCAGCCAACAGGTCCCGAGCTCTGGAAACACCATATATTTT.

The V and J genes are TRBV18 and TRBJ1-2; D is ambiguous. Per the germline V gene, CDR1 is KGHSH and CDR2 is LQKENI. There are 13 residues in the CDR3. With 4 bases removed from V and 3 bases from J, the gap between germline ends came to 9 bases. For the CDR3, the DNA is TGTGCCAGCTCACTGCAGGATGACTATGGCTACACCTTC. Translation gives CASSLQDDYGYTF.

The sample holds one count of this clone. This chain joins TRBV28 and TRBJ1-4; tentatively, D is TRBD1 (5 bases). V gave up 3 bases and J gave up 6 bases, with 14 bases separating them. This CDR3 is 15 amino acids long. CDR1 and CDR2 from the germline V gene are MDHEN and SYDVKM. CDR3 region: CASSFRGSPDEKLFF. The CDR3 bases are TGTGCCAGCAGTTTTCGGGGGTCGCCGGATGAAAAACTGTTTTTT.